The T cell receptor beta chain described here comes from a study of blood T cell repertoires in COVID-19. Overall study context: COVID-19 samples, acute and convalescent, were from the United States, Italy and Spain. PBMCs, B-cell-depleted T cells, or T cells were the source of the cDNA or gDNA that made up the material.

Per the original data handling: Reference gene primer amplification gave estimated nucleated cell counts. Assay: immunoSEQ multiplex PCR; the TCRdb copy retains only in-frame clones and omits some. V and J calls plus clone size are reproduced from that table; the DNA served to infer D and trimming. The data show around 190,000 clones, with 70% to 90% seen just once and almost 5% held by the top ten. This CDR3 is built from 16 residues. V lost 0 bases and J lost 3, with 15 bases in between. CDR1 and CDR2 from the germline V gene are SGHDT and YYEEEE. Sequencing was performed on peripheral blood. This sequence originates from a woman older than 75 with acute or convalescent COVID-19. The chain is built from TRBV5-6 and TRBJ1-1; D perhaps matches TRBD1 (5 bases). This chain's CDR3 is CASSLGINRQHTEAFF. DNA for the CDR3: TGTGCCAGCAGCTTGGGAATAAACCGACAGCACACTGAAGCTTTCTTT.